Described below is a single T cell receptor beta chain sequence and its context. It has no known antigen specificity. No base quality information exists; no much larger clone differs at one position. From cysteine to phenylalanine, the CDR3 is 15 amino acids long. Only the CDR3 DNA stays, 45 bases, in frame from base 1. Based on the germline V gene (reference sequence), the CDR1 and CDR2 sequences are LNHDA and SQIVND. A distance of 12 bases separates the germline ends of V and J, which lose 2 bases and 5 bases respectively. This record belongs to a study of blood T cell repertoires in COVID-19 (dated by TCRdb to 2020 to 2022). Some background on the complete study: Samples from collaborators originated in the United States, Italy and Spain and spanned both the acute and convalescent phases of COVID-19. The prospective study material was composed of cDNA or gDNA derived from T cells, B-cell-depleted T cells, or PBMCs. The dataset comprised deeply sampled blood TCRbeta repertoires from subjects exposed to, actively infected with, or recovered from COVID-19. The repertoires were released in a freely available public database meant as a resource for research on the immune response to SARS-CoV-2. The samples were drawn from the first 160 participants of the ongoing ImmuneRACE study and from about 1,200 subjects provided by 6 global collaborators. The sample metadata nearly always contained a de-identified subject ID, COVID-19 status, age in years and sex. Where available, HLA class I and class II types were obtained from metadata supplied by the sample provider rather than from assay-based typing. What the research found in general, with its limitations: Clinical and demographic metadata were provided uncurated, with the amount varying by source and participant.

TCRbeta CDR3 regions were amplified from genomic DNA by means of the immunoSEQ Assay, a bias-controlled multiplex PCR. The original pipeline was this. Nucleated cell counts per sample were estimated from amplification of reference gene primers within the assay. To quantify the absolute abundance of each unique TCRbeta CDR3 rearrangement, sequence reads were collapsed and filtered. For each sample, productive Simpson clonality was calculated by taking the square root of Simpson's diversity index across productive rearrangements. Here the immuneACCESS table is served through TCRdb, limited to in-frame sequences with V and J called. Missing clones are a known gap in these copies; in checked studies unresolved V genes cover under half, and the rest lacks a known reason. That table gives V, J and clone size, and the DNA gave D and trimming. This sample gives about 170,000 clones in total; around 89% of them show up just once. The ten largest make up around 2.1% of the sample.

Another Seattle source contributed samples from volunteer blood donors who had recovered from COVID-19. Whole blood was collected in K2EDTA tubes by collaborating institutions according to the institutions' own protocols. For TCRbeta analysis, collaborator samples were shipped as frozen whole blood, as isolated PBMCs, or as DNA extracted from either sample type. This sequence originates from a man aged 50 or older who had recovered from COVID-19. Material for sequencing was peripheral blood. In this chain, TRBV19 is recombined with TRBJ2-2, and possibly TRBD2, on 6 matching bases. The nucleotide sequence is TGTGCCAGTAGTATAACCCCACGGGGGACCGGGGAGCTGTTTTTT. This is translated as CASSITPRGTGELFF.